This T cell receptor beta chain is drawn from a study of early T cells in non-severe SARS-CoV-2 infection. TCRdb redid the calling of the 5' RACE reads with MiXCR, one entry per CDR3 protein. The data hold fewer than 50,000 distinct CDR3 sequences, with 9% to 15% observed a single time. This CDR3 comprises 15 residues. CDR1 MNHNY and CDR2 SVGAGI come from the germline V gene (reference sequence). The V gene end was trimmed by 5 bases and the J gene end by 4 bases; junction bases not matched to a gene: 11. The sample holds a few counts of this clonotype. This sequence joins TRBV6-6 and TRBJ2-7; 7 bases fit TRBD1. The material sequenced was whole blood. The clonotype comes from an adult who was a healthcare worker with PCR-confirmed SARS-CoV-2 infection or an uninfected control (not recorded which). CDR3 sequence: CASSLDGQVGYEQYF. The DNA for the CDR3 is TGTGCCAGCAGTCTTGACGGACAGGTTGGTTACGAGCAGTACTTC.